This T cell receptor (beta chain) was documented in a study of T cells in Graves' hyperthyroidism and ophthalmopathy. Study context: Peripheral blood was obtained at initial diagnosis, preceding any treatment.

Whole-study results and caveats: By a 13 V-J model, ophthalmopathy was set apart from stable hyperthyroidism.

CDR3 length: 15 residues. V was clipped by 6 bases and J by 6 bases; unmatched bases: 11. The sample holds many counts of this clonotype. No antigen is known for it. For Graves' hyperthyroidism to be stable, ophthalmopathy could not progress within 18 months. RNA transcripts were the template for amplifying TCR beta CDR3 regions. First-round RT-PCR targeting the TCR CDR3 was performed with the HTBI primer set. One entry per CDR3 protein, called by TCRdb with MiXCR from the multiplex PCR reads. Of 400,000 to 550,000 distinct CDR3 sequences in the sample, 13% to 15% were seen once. J is TRBJ2-1 and V is TRBV12-3 or TRBV12-4, with 7 bases aligning to TRBD1. This receptor was identified in a young woman with Graves' hyperthyroidism. Sequencing was carried out using blood. The CDR3 coding sequence is TGTGCCAGCAGCTTAAGGGACAGTGGGCTCAATGAGCAGTTCTTC. Its protein is CASSLRDSGLNEQFF.